Below, 31 T cell receptor beta chains from the same sample are listed, as sequenced in a study of identical twins. TCRdb reanalysed the 5' RACE reads using MiXCR and keeps one entry per CDR3 protein. The sample lists around 500,000 distinct CDR3 sequences, 14% occurring once. Separately, the same data were catalogued under a study of yellow fever vaccine responses in identical twins.

Sequenced sample: CD4+ T cells sorted from blood. Receptor source: a woman under 30 in good health.

The chain joins TRBV9 to TRBJ2-7, with 9 bases lining up with TRBD1. The V gene's germline CDR1 is SGDLS and CDR2 YYNGEE. The CDR3 consists of 16 residues. Losses at the gene ends were 4 bases for V and 2 bases for J; bases not matched to a gene: 10. The chain's CDR3 is CASSLKGGTGTYEQYF. The CDR3 DNA reads as TGTGCCAGCAGCCTTAAGGGGGGGACAGGGACCTACGAGCAGTACTTC.

There are many counts of this clonotype. The germline gene is not matched at one end of the junction; a read error may be the cause. This rearrangement joins TRBV12-3 or TRBV12-4 to TRBJ1-1, with D possibly TRBD1 on 5 matching bases. There are 13 residues in the CDR3. The CDR3 loop is CASSLGGDTEAFF. The CDR3 DNA reads as TGCGCCAGCAGCTTGGGGGGAGACACTGAAGCTTTCTTT.

At least ten counts were recorded for this clonotype. This chain links TRBV5-1 with TRBJ2-6, with unresolved D. CDR1 is SGHRS, CDR2 YFSETQ, per germline. The length of the CDR3 is 14 residues. V was pared by 7 bases and J by 0 bases, with 8 bases between. CDR3 sequence reads: CASGKTSGANVLTF. The CDR3 DNA reads TGCGCCAGCGGGAAGACCTCTGGGGCCAACGTCCTGACTTTC.

The genes are TRBV5-6 and TRBJ2-7; tentatively, D is TRBD1 (5 bases). The CDR3 loop spans 15 amino acids. Trimming left V 1 base short and J 5 bases short, with 16 bases between. The germline gives CDR1 SGHDT, CDR2 YYEEEE. CDR3 in amino acids: CASSLSPGLGDEQYF. CDR3 nucleotide sequence: TGTGCCAGCAGCTTGTCCCCAGGGCTGGGTGACGAGCAGTACTTC.

This clonotype was observed a handful of times. J is TRBJ2-3 and V is TRBV28, with 7 nucleotides matching TRBD2. Germline CDR1 MDHEN, CDR2 SYDVKM. V dropped 5 bases and J dropped 5; count of bases not matched to a gene: 4. The CDR3 is made up of 13 amino acids. This CDR3 is CASSRAGEDTQYF. CDR3 nucleotide sequence: TGTGCCAGCAGTCGGGCGGGGGAAGATACGCAGTATTTT.

The genes are TRBV12-3 or TRBV12-4 and TRBJ1-6; TRBD1 aligns across 7 bases. V was pared by 6 bases and J by 9 bases, with 8 bases of the junction left unmatched. This CDR3 comprises 14 residues. In DNA form, the CDR3 reads TGTGCCAGCAGCACGAGACAGGGCGGTTCACCCCTCCACTTT. It specifies CASSTRQGGSPLHF.

This clonotype was recorded many times. The CDR3 DNA follows: TGTGCCAGCAGCCCCTTGACTGGGCGGACCCAGTACTTC. Protein sequence: CASSPLTGRTQYF. The chain uses TRBV9 and TRBJ2-5; no clear D gene. This CDR3 is 13 amino acids long. Germline V gives CDR1 SGDLS, CDR2 YYNGEE. Trimming removed 4 bases at V and 7 bases at J, with 14 bases between. Full variable domain (remainder filled in from reference TRBV9 and TRBJ2-5): DSGVTQTPKHLITATGQRVTLRCSPRSGDLSVYWYQQSLDQGLQFLIQYYNGEERAKGNILERFSAQQFPDLHSELNLSSLELGDSALYFCASSPLTGRTQYFGPGTRLLVL.

In its sample, this clonotype was seen a few times. The chain employs TRBV4-2 and TRBJ1-1; D not certain. This CDR3 has 15 residues. V was trimmed by 4 bases and J by 0 bases, leaving 12 bases between them. CDR1 LGHNA and CDR2 YNFKEQ come from the germline V gene. The CDR3 coding sequence is TGTGCCAGCAGCCCTACAACTGGGGTGAACACTGAAGCTTTCTTT. Protein: CASSPTTGVNTEAFF.

This chain connects TRBV21-1 to TRBJ2-3; TRBD1 was called by the table and not checked on the DNA. TRBV21-1 corresponds to a pseudogene. This CDR3 has 18 amino acids. The CDR3 spells CASGPRTGRASSTDTQYF. DNA for the CDR3: TGTGCCAGCGGACCCAGGACAGGGAGGGCCTCTAGCACAGATACGCAGTATTTT.

The chain combines TRBV3-1 with TRBJ2-2, with D possibly matching TRBD1 (6 bases). V shed 4 bases and J shed 3 bases, with 12 bases lying between them. The length of the CDR3 is 15 residues. The germline CDR1 and CDR2 sequences are LGHDT and YNNKEL (reference sequence). The CDR3 loop reads CASSPYPGDTGELFF. DNA for the CDR3: TGTGCCAGCAGCCCCTACCCAGGGGACACCGGGGAGCTGTTTTTT.

The chain joins TRBV20-1 to TRBJ2-1, with D possibly TRBD1 on 6 matching bases. Germline V gene data show CDR1 as DFQATT and CDR2 as SNEGSKA (reference sequence). This CDR3 contains 15 residues. The V and J ends lost 6 bases and 4 bases respectively, with 19 bases between them. The CDR3 protein is CSAKEATGTYNEQFF. CDR3 DNA: TGCAGTGCCAAAGAGGCGACAGGAACATACAATGAGCAGTTCTTC.

The chain links TRBV20-1 to TRBJ1-1; D gene uncertain. This CDR3 contains 14 residues. Germline CDR1 DFQATT, CDR2 SNEGSKA (reference sequence). Trimming left V 5 bases short and J 1 base short, with 14 bases between. Written as DNA, the CDR3 is TGCAGTGCTTACAAGGGAGCTACGAACACTGAAGCTTTCTTT. Encoded protein: CSAYKGATNTEAFF.

The chain carries TRBV7-9 and TRBJ2-6; possible D gene TRBD2, 5 bases. The V end lost 6 bases, the J end lost 0 bases, and 9 bases lay between the germline ends. Looked up from germline, CDR1 is SEHNR and CDR2 is FQNEAQ (reference sequence). CDR3 length equals 15 residues. CDR3 protein: CASRPRGSGANVLTF. The CDR3 region has the DNA TGTGCCAGCAGACCCCGGGGCTCTGGGGCCAACGTCCTGACTTTC.

This clonotype was seen a handful of times. CDR3 region: CASSEIGANSPLHF. The CDR3 DNA reads TGTGCCAGCAGTGAAATAGGGGCGAATTCACCCCTCCACTTT. The genes are TRBV25-1 and TRBJ1-6; tentatively, D is TRBD1 (5 bases). The V gene's germline CDR1 is MGHDK and CDR2 SYGVNS. The CDR3 sequence is 14 residues long. Trimming took off 2 bases at V and 7 bases at J, with 9 bases between the two ends.

This clonotype was observed a single time. The chain couples TRBV9 to TRBJ2-5; TRBD1 matches at 11 bases. This CDR3 is built from 16 residues. Germline values: CDR1 SGDLS, CDR2 YYNGEE. J lost 5 bases, V lost 4 bases, and 10 bases had no gene match. The CDR3 region has the DNA TGTGCCAGCAGCCAGCCCCCGGACAGGGGGCTGGAGACCCAGTACTTC. It is translated as CASSQPPDRGLETQYF.

This chain joins TRBV25-1 and TRBJ2-3, with D perhaps TRBD1 or TRBD2 (5 bases each). Germline lookup yields CDR1 MGHDK and CDR2 SYGVNS. The CDR3 length is 15 residues. Trimming cost V 0 bases and J 4 bases, with 11 bases left between them. CDR3 loop: CASSEYVVGADTQYF. DNA of the CDR3: TGTGCCAGCAGTGAATATGTGGTGGGGGCAGATACGCAGTATTTT.

The chain couples TRBV29-1 to TRBJ2-5, with 11 nucleotides matching TRBD1. This CDR3 has 15 residues. V shed 7 bases, J shed 5 bases, and the junction held 12 bases outside the gene matches. Germline CDR1 SQVTM, CDR2 ANQGSEA. The CDR3: CSAQITDRGRETQYF. The CDR3 nucleotides are TGCAGCGCCCAAATCACGGACAGGGGGCGTGAGACCCAGTACTTC.

This clonotype turned up a few times. V is TRBV6-2 or TRBV6-3 and J is TRBJ2-7, with a weak D call TRBD2 (5 bases). There are 16 residues in the CDR3. Trimming left V 2 bases short and J 6 bases short, with 20 bases between. CDR1 and CDR2 (germline): MNHEY, SVGEGT. CDR3: CASSYESASLASEQYF. The CDR3 DNA reads TGTGCCAGCAGTTACGAAAGTGCCAGCCTAGCTTCCGAGCAGTACTTC.

The V and J genes are TRBV7-9 and TRBJ1-1; 7 positions agree with TRBD1. Germline V gene sequence: CDR1 SEHNR, CDR2 FQNEAQ (reference sequence). V was pared by 3 bases and J by 7 bases, with 5 bases of the junction left unmatched. The CDR3 runs 13 residues. The CDR3 bases are TGTGCCAGCAGCTTTAGGGGGCAGGGTGAAGCTTTCTTT. It codes for CASSFRGQGEAFF.

This clonotype was counted between two and nine times. The chain is built from TRBV25-1 and TRBJ1-4, with 9 bases fitting TRBD1. The germline V gene encodes CDR1 MGHDK and CDR2 SYGVNS. V gave up 4 bases and J gave up 7 bases; unmatched junction bases: 7. The CDR3 has 15 amino acids. The DNA of the CDR3 is TGTGCCAGCAGTGTTCTGACAGGGGGTATTGAAAAACTGTTTTTT. It encodes CASSVLTGGIEKLFF.

This clonotype was recorded a few times. The V call is TRBV27, the J call TRBJ1-2; unclear D gene. Trimming left V 11 bases short and J 12 bases short, with 13 bases between. Germline V CDR1 and CDR2: MNHEY, SMNVEV (reference sequence). The CDR3 has 9 amino acids. The DNA of the CDR3 is TGTGCCGGGTGTTTCGGTGACACCTTC. It translates to CAGCFGDTF.

The chain is built from TRBV2 and TRBJ1-2; TRBD1 aligns across 8 bases. The CDR3 is made up of 17 amino acids. Germline lookup yields CDR1 SNHLY and CDR2 FYNNEI. The V and J ends lost 0 bases and 7 bases, in that order; junction bases with no gene match: 13. The CDR3 DNA sequence: TGTGCCAGCAGTGAAGCACAGCATTCAGGGGGCTGGGGTGGCTACACCTTC. This encodes CASSEAQHSGGWGGYTF.

This clonotype was detected only a few times. The chain carries TRBV19 and TRBJ1-5; maybe TRBD1 (6 bases). The CDR3 consists of 16 residues. Germline values: CDR1 LNHDA, CDR2 SQIVND (reference sequence). V was shortened by 4 bases and J by 3 bases, with 16 bases between the two germline ends. The CDR3 spells CASSREWTETNQPQHF. The CDR3 nucleotides are TGTGCCAGTAGTAGGGAGTGGACAGAAACCAATCAGCCCCAGCATTTT.

This clonotype was observed a handful of times. CDR3 nucleotides: TGTGCCAGCAGAGAGGGACTAGCGAATTACGAGCAGTACTTC. As protein: CASREGLANYEQYF. The chain recombines TRBV7-2 with TRBJ2-7; 10 nucleotides agree with TRBD2. CDR3 size: 14 residues. Germline loops: CDR1 SGHTA, CDR2 FQGNSA. J gave up 4 bases and V 6 bases, and 6 bases lay outside the gene matches. The full variable domain, completed using reference TRBV7-2 and TRBJ2-7, is GAGVSQSPSNKVTEKGKDVELRCDPISGHTALYWYRQSLGQGLEFLIYFQGNSAPDKSGLPSDRFSAERTGGSVSTLTIQRTQQEDSAVYLCASREGLANYEQYFGPGTRLTVT.

This clonotype was found a few times. This sequence joins TRBV6-5 and TRBJ1-4, with unresolved D. The CDR3 spans 11 residues. CDR1 and CDR2 (germline): MNHEY, SVGAGI. Trimming removed 2 bases at V and 10 bases at J, with 5 bases between. The CDR3 DNA reads TGTGCCAGCAGTTACCTGGGAAAACTGTTTTTT. Its translation is CASSYLGKLFF.

This clonotype has a handful of counts. The chain links TRBV30 to TRBJ1-5; 7 nucleotides agree with TRBD1. CDR1 and CDR2 from the germline V gene are GTSNPN and SVGIG (reference sequence). CDR3 length: 13 amino acids. With 3 bases clipped from V and 5 bases from J, the junction kept 4 bases outside the gene matches. CDR3 nucleotides: TGTGCCTGGAGCGCAGGGGGGTATCAGCCCCAGCATTTT. The encoded protein is CAWSAGGYQPQHF.

This clonotype was detected ten times or more. The chain carries TRBV29-1 and TRBJ2-7; D gene uncertain. Germline V gene sequence: CDR1 SQVTM, CDR2 ANQGSEA. V was clipped by 3 bases and J by 4 bases, with 16 bases between them. The CDR3 runs 14 residues. For the CDR3, the DNA is TGCAGCGTTGAGGGCGGAAAGAGTTGGTACGAGCAGTACTTC. This codes for CSVEGGKSWYEQYF.

V usage is TRBV7-2 and J usage is TRBJ1-5; a weak D match, TRBD1 (5 bases). The V gene lost 2 bases and the J gene lost 3 bases, with 11 bases spanning the gap. The CDR3 consists of 15 residues. Germline CDR1 reads SGHTA; CDR2 reads FQGNSA. CDR3 protein: CASSLSLGANQPQHF. CDR3 in DNA: TGTGCCAGCAGCTTAAGTTTAGGGGCCAATCAGCCCCAGCATTTT.

CDR3 region: CASREGSQNTEAFF. In DNA form, the CDR3 reads TGTGCCAGCAGAGAAGGGAGCCAGAACACTGAAGCTTTCTTT. The chain recombines TRBV7-9 with TRBJ1-1; D unresolved. CDR1 and CDR2 (germline): SEHNR, FQNEAQ (reference sequence). The CDR3 sequence is 14 residues long. V was shortened by 6 bases and J by 1 base, with 12 bases between the two germline ends.

This clonotype has just a few counts. The V gene is TRBV20-1, the J gene TRBJ2-3, with 9 bases fitting TRBD2. Trimming cost V 3 bases and J 5 bases; bases outside gene matches: 3. Germline assignment: CDR1 DFQATT and CDR2 SNEGSKA (reference sequence). The CDR3 has 13 residues. CDR3 residues: CSASILAGDTQYF. For the CDR3, the DNA is TGCAGTGCTAGTATACTAGCGGGAGATACGCAGTATTTT.

The chain carries TRBV12-3 or TRBV12-4 and TRBJ2-1; TRBD1 is a possible D gene (5 bases). Deletions cut 3 bases from V and 12 bases from J, with 9 bases between. The CDR3 loop spans 11 amino acids. Written as DNA, the CDR3 is TGTGCCAGCAGTTTGGGGCGGAGGCAGTTCTTC. Protein sequence: CASSLGRRQFF.